These 5 T cell receptor beta chains share one sample of origin, sequenced in a study of Graves' ophthalmopathy and Graves' hyperthyroidism. Amplification targeted the TCR beta CDR3 regions, with RNA transcripts as the source material. First-round RT-PCR with HTBI primers preceded a second-round multiplex PCR. TCRdb used MiXCR to reprocess the multiplex PCR reads, holding one entry per CDR3 protein. The sample lists about half a million distinct CDR3 sequences; 14% were seen once. Sequenced: blood. The receptors were gathered from a woman aged 30 to 39 with Graves' ophthalmopathy.

This clonotype was seen a handful of times. The chain joins TRBV5-1 to TRBJ2-5; D tentatively reads TRBD1 or TRBD2 (5 bases each). V shed 0 bases and J shed 6 bases, with 12 bases lying between them. The germline V gene has CDR1 SGHRS and CDR2 YFSETQ. The CDR3 has 14 amino acids. The CDR3 here is CASSLGGREKTQYF. In DNA form, the CDR3 reads TGCGCCAGCAGCTTGGGTGGCAGGGAGAAGACCCAGTACTTC.

CDR3 sequence reads: CATSDPGKCYRSTEAFF. The CDR3 DNA reads TGTGCCACCAGTGATCCGGGGAAGTGCTATAGGAGCACTGAAGCTTTCTTT. The J gene is TRBJ1-1, the V gene TRBV24-1; D is undetermined. Per the germline V gene, CDR1 is KGHDR and CDR2 is SFDVKD. This CDR3 has 17 residues. V gave up 3 bases and J gave up 4 bases, with 20 bases separating them.

In its sample, this clonotype was seen many times. This chain uses TRBV12-3 or TRBV12-4 with TRBJ2-5; 10 bases line up with TRBD1. There are 15 residues in the CDR3. Trimming took 6 bases from V and 5 from J; bases not matched to a gene: 9. CDR3 region: CASSGDRGVGETQYF. CDR3 sequence (DNA): TGTGCCAGCAGCGGGGACAGGGGAGTTGGGGAGACCCAGTACTTC.

This clonotype was observed many times. The chain links TRBV9 to TRBJ2-7; TRBD1 matches 11 bases. The CDR3 contains 15 residues. With 0 bases clipped from V and 2 bases from J, the junction kept 1 base outside the gene matches. CDR1 and CDR2 (germline): SGDLS, YYNGEE. In DNA form, the CDR3 reads TGTGCCAGCAGCGTAGAGGGACAGGGGGCCTACGAGCAGTACTTC. The encoded protein is CASSVEGQGAYEQYF. The full variable domain, with the rest looked up from reference TRBV9 and TRBJ2-7, is DSGVTQTPKHLITATGQRVTLRCSPRSGDLSVYWYQQSLDQGLQFLIQYYNGEERAKGNILERFSAQQFPDLHSELNLSSLELGDSALYFCASSVEGQGAYEQYFGPGTRLTVT.

This clonotype has only a few counts. A much larger clone differs from this one at a single base, so this may be a read error. The V and J genes are TRBV28 and TRBJ1-2; unclear D gene. The CDR3 is 14 residues long. Looked up from germline, CDR1 is MDHEN and CDR2 is SYDVKM. The CDR3 here is CAGSLSTLNYGYTF. As DNA, the CDR3 is TGTGCCGGCAGTTTATCTACTCTTAACTATGGCTACACCTTC.